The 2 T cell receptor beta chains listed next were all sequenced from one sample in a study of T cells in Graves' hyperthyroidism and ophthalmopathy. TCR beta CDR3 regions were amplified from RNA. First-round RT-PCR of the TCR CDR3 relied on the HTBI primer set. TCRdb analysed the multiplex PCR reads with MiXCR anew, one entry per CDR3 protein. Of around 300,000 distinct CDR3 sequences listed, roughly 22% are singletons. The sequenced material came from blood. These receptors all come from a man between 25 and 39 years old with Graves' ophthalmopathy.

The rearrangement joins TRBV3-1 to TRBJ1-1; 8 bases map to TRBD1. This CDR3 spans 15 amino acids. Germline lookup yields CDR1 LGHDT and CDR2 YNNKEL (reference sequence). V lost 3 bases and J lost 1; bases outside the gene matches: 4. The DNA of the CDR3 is TGTGCCAGCAGCCACTCCGGGACAGGGAACACTGAAGCTTTCTTT. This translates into CASSHSGTGNTEAFF.

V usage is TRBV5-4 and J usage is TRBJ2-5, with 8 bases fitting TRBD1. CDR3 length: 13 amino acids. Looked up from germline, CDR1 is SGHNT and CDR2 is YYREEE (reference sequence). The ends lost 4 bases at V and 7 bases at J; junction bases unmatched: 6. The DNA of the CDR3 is TGTGCCAGCAGCCCGGACAGGGTTGGGACCCAGTACTTC. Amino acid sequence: CASSPDRVGTQYF.